These T cell receptor beta chains were read from a single sample in a study of cytomegalovirus exposure and HLA in healthy donors. The table came from immunoSEQ multiplex PCR; TCRdb's copy has only in-frame clones and leaves some out. The top ten clones hold approximately 2.4% of a sample with approximately 190,000 clones, more than 75% of them seen once. Sequencing was carried out using PBMCs. These receptors were obtained from a woman between 45 and 65 years old in good health and CMV-seropositive. Both conserved end residues are part of each CDR3. The D gene is left open where the match is weak. For some rows the clone size is stated as once, few or many, or as a class when expanded; others skip it.

v_call: TRBV6-5; clone_size: NA; d_call: NA; j_call: TRBJ2-5; cdr3_aa: CASSISLAETQYF; cdr3_nt: TGTGCCAGCAGTATTAGCTTGGCAGAGACCCAGTACTTC
v_call: TRBV7-9; clone_size: NA; d_call: NA; j_call: TRBJ1-2; cdr3_aa: CASSLGGGSYGYTF; cdr3_nt: TGTGCCAGCAGCTTAGGGGGCGGTAGCTATGGCTACACCTTC
v_call: TRBV5-4; clone_size: NA; d_call: TRBD1; j_call: TRBJ1-1; cdr3_aa: CASSLVGTVNTEAFF; cdr3_nt: TGTGCCAGCAGCTTGGTTGGGACAGTGAACACTGAAGCTTTCTTT
v_call: TRBV29-1; clone_size: NA; d_call: NA; j_call: TRBJ2-3; cdr3_aa: CSGGPGDTQYF; cdr3_nt: TGCAGCGGAGGCCCCGGGGATACGCAGTATTTT
v_call: TRBV15; clone_size: NA; d_call: NA; j_call: TRBJ1-1; cdr3_aa: CATGGWNTEAFF; cdr3_nt: TGTGCCACTGGGGGCTGGAACACTGAAGCTTTCTTT
v_call: TRBV6-1; clone_size: NA; d_call: NA; j_call: TRBJ2-7; cdr3_aa: CASSESLGQSSYEQYF; cdr3_nt: TGTGCCAGCAGTGAAAGTTTGGGGCAAAGCTCCTACGAGCAGTACTTC
v_call: TRBV5-1; clone_size: NA; d_call: TRBD2; j_call: TRBJ2-5; cdr3_aa: CASSLEASGGASQETQYF; cdr3_nt: TGCGCCAGCAGCTTGGAGGCTAGCGGGGGAGCTAGTCAAGAGACCCAGTACTTC
v_call: TRBV5-5; clone_size: NA; d_call: TRBD1; j_call: TRBJ1-2; cdr3_aa: CASSLSPDRAYGYTF; cdr3_nt: TGTGCCAGCAGCTTGTCCCCGGACAGGGCTTATGGCTACACCTTC
v_call: TRBV30; clone_size: NA; d_call: TRBD1; j_call: TRBJ1-4; cdr3_aa: CAWSVGQGGGKLFF; cdr3_nt: TGTGCCTGGAGTGTAGGGCAGGGGGGAGGAAAACTGTTTTTT
v_call: TRBV7-9; clone_size: NA; d_call: TRBD1; j_call: TRBJ2-2; cdr3_aa: CSSRITGTGEAGELFF; cdr3_nt: TGTTCCAGCAGGATAACCGGGACAGGGGAAGCCGGGGAGCTGTTTTTT
v_call: TRBV7-2; clone_size: few; d_call: TRBD2; j_call: TRBJ2-1; cdr3_aa: CASSPGAGGYNEQFF; cdr3_nt: TGTGCCAGCAGCCCGGGGGCGGGGGGCTACAATGAGCAGTTCTTC
v_call: TRBV9; clone_size: NA; d_call: NA; j_call: TRBJ2-2; cdr3_aa: CASSSPGELFF; cdr3_nt: TGTGCCAGCAGTAGCCCAGGGGAGCTGTTTTTT
v_call: TRBV5-1; clone_size: NA; d_call: TRBD1; j_call: TRBJ2-3; cdr3_aa: CASTGDRTDTQYF; cdr3_nt: TGCGCCAGTACAGGGGATCGCACAGATACGCAGTATTTT
v_call: TRBV2; clone_size: NA; d_call: NA; j_call: TRBJ2-1; cdr3_aa: CASILVIRDGEQFF; cdr3_nt: TGTGCCAGCATACTAGTAATCCGCGACGGTGAGCAGTTCTTC
v_call: TRBV5-1; clone_size: NA; d_call: TRBD1; j_call: TRBJ1-1; cdr3_aa: CASSLGTGPSMNTEAFF; cdr3_nt: TGCGCCAGCAGCTTGGGGACAGGTCCCTCCATGAACACTGAAGCTTTCTTT
v_call: TRBV7-9; clone_size: NA; d_call: NA; j_call: TRBJ2-3; cdr3_aa: CASSLTSSIDTQYF; cdr3_nt: TGTGCCAGCAGCTTGACTAGTAGTATAGATACGCAGTATTTT
v_call: TRBV6-1; clone_size: NA; d_call: NA; j_call: TRBJ1-2; cdr3_aa: CASSEIQVEGYGYTF; cdr3_nt: TGTGCCAGCAGTGAAATTCAGGTTGAGGGCTATGGCTACACCTTC
v_call: TRBV27; clone_size: NA; d_call: TRBD2; j_call: TRBJ2-3; cdr3_aa: CASSRLAGGGTDTQYF; cdr3_nt: TGTGCCAGCAGTCGACTAGCGGGGGGCGGCACAGATACGCAGTATTTT
v_call: TRBV4-3; clone_size: NA; d_call: TRBD1; j_call: TRBJ1-4; cdr3_aa: CASSQGGRTGRDEKLFF; cdr3_nt: TGCGCCAGCAGCCAAGGGGGCCGGACAGGGAGGGATGAAAAACTGTTTTTT
v_call: TRBV18; clone_size: NA; d_call: TRBD1; j_call: TRBJ1-5; cdr3_aa: CASSYTGGSNQPQHF; cdr3_nt: TGTGCCAGCTCATATACAGGGGGCAGCAATCAGCCCCAGCATTTT
v_call: TRBV5-1; clone_size: once; d_call: NA; j_call: TRBJ1-4; cdr3_aa: CASRGGSYNEKLFF; cdr3_nt: TGCGCCAGCAGGGGAGGCAGCTATAATGAAAAACTGTTTTTT
v_call: TRBV5-1; clone_size: NA; d_call: NA; j_call: TRBJ2-1; cdr3_aa: CANSLLTGTYNEQFF; cdr3_nt: TGCGCCAACAGCTTATTAACGGGGACCTACAATGAGCAGTTCTTC
v_call: TRBV5-5; clone_size: NA; d_call: TRBD1; j_call: TRBJ2-3; cdr3_aa: CASSAGGTGAGDTQYF; cdr3_nt: TGTGCCAGCAGCGCTGGTGGGACAGGGGCTGGAGATACGCAGTATTTT
v_call: TRBV11-2; clone_size: NA; d_call: TRBD2; j_call: TRBJ2-1; cdr3_aa: CASSLNSRASGAKGEQFF; cdr3_nt: TGTGCCAGCAGCTTAAATAGTAGGGCTAGCGGGGCAAAGGGTGAGCAGTTCTTC
v_call: TRBV29-1; clone_size: NA; d_call: TRBD1; j_call: TRBJ2-1; cdr3_aa: CSEWDRVANEQFF; cdr3_nt: TGCAGCGAATGGGACAGGGTGGCCAATGAGCAGTTCTTC
v_call: TRBV6-5; clone_size: NA; d_call: NA; j_call: TRBJ1-2; cdr3_aa: CASSYSPGVGYGYTF; cdr3_nt: TGTGCCAGCAGTTACTCTCCAGGCGTGGGCTATGGCTACACCTTC
v_call: TRBV28; clone_size: few; d_call: NA; j_call: TRBJ2-7; cdr3_aa: CASSHHKVGGEQYF; cdr3_nt: TGTGCCAGCAGTCATCACAAGGTAGGGGGCGAGCAGTACTTC
v_call: TRBV2; clone_size: NA; d_call: NA; j_call: TRBJ2-7; cdr3_aa: CASVGGGYEQYF; cdr3_nt: TGTGCCAGCGTGGGCGGAGGCTACGAGCAGTACTTC